Listed here are 14 T cell receptor beta chains from one sample, sequenced in a study of cytomegalovirus exposure and HLA in healthy donors. Vbeta (60) and Jbeta (13) primers were used in the PCR. The assay was immunoSEQ multiplex PCR, and TCRdb's table has in-frame clones only and misses some. The sample shows 100,000 or so clones, 65% to 85% of them seen only once. The specimen sequenced was PBMCs. These receptor sequences come from a man in his forties or fifties in good health and CMV-seropositive.

This clone was counted a few times. The chain uses TRBV10-2 and TRBJ1-2; a possible D gene is TRBD1 (6 bases). Trimming took off 2 bases at V and 2 bases at J, with 6 bases between the two ends. Looked up from germline, CDR1 is WSHSY and CDR2 is SAAADI. The CDR3 covers 13 residues. The CDR3 is CASSEDRNYGYTF. The CDR3 DNA reads as TGCGCCAGCAGTGAGGACAGGAACTATGGCTACACCTTC.

There are a few counts of this clone. This sequence joins TRBV11-2 and TRBJ1-1, with D possibly being TRBD1 (5 bases). The germline gives CDR1 SGHAT, CDR2 FQNNGV. The CDR3 spans 14 residues. The V and J ends lost 0 bases and 6 bases respectively, with 11 bases between them. In DNA, the CDR3 is TGTGCCAGCAGCTTAGAGCAGGGATACTCTGAAGCTTTCTTT. Translated, it gives CASSLEQGYSEAFF.

This chain uses TRBV10-2 with TRBJ2-5; TRBD1 matches at 9 bases. The J call is in doubt because the DNA end fits TRBJ2-7 better. In germline, CDR1 is WSHSY, CDR2 SAAADI. The CDR3 totals 15 residues. CDR3 region: CASSEPGQGLSEQYF. The CDR3 bases are TGCGCCAGCAGCGAGCCGGGACAGGGTTTATCCGAGCAGTACTTC.

The rearrangement links TRBV9 to TRBJ1-3; D is unresolved. The germline V gene encodes CDR1 SGDLS and CDR2 YYNGEE. V was shortened by 0 bases and J by 3 bases, with 4 bases between the two germline ends. This CDR3 is 13 amino acids long. CDR3 sequence reads: CASSVEHGNTIYF. CDR3 nucleotides: TGTGCCAGCAGCGTAGAACATGGAAACACCATATATTTT.

CDR3 sequence: CASSLEAGGILADTQYF. The CDR3 DNA is TGTGCCAGCAGCTTGGAGGCAGGGGGCATTCTTGCAGATACGCAGTATTTT. The V and J genes are TRBV5-4 and TRBJ2-3; 8 bases map to TRBD1. Germline CDR1 is SGHNT and CDR2 is YYREEE (reference sequence). This CDR3 has 17 residues. V shed 0 bases and J 4 bases; nucleotides not matched to a gene: 10.

The V and J genes are TRBV9 and TRBJ2-5; maybe TRBD2 (6 bases). With 0 bases removed from V and 5 bases from J, the gap between germline ends came to 8 bases. This CDR3 has 13 residues. Germline values: CDR1 SGDLS, CDR2 YYNGEE. The CDR3: CASSVAGGETQYF. The CDR3 DNA sequence: TGTGCCAGCAGCGTAGCTGGGGGGGAGACCCAGTACTTC.

The chain recombines TRBV6-1 with TRBJ2-5; 8 bases agree with TRBD1. Matching the DNA end better, TRBJ2-7 makes the J call doubtful. Germline assignment: CDR1 MNHNS and CDR2 SASEGT. This CDR3 region has 15 residues. CDR3 sequence (DNA): TGTGCCAGCAGGAGAGGGACAGGCGATACCTACGAGCAGTACTTC. Translated: CASRRGTGDTYEQYF.

The V gene is TRBV6-1, the J gene TRBJ2-4; D might be TRBD1 (6 bases). The CDR3 is 12 amino acids. CDR1 and CDR2 from the germline V gene are MNHNS and SASEGT. V was cut by 6 bases and J by 12 bases, with 15 bases left in between. The CDR3 nucleotides are TGTGCCAGCAGCAAGGACAGCCAAAGTCAGTACTTC. Residues: CASSKDSQSQYF.

This rearrangement joins TRBV5-1 to TRBJ1-5, with TRBD1 matching over 7 bases. CDR1 SGHRS and CDR2 YFSETQ come from the germline V gene. V gave up 4 bases and J gave up 3 bases; unmatched junction bases: 4. The CDR3 length is 14 residues. DNA of the CDR3: TGCGCCAGCAGCGCCGGGACAGACAATCAGCCCCAGCATTTT. Translating it yields CASSAGTDNQPQHF.

This chain connects TRBV27 to TRBJ1-4, with 9 bases fitting TRBD1. The CDR3 is 15 residues long. V was pared by 0 bases and J by 5 bases, with 1 base of the junction left unmatched. The germline gives CDR1 MNHEY, CDR2 SMNVEV (reference sequence). In DNA form, the CDR3 reads TGTGCCAGCAGTTTATCCGGGACAGGGAATGAAAAACTGTTTTTT. It codes for CASSLSGTGNEKLFF. Filled out from reference TRBV27 and TRBJ1-4, the complete variable domain reads EAQVTQNPRYLITVTGKKLTVTCSQNMNHEYMSWYRQDPGLGLRQIYYSMNVEVTDKGDVPEGYKVSRKEKRNFPLILESPSPNQTSLYFCASSLSGTGNEKLFFGSGTQLSVL.

The genes are TRBV5-1 and TRBJ2-1; 11 bases are a match to TRBD2. The CDR3 totals 17 residues. From germline, CDR1 is SGHRS and CDR2 YFSETQ. The trim removed 0 bases at V and 9 bases at J, leaving 11 bases unmatched. The CDR3 DNA is TGCGCCAGCAGCTTGGTCACTAGCGGGAGTCTTCCCAGTGAGCAGTTCTTC. Translated, it gives CASSLVTSGSLPSEQFF.

This clone was counted a few times. CDR3 sequence reads: CASSTGQRYTEAFF. The CDR3 DNA is TGTGCCAGCAGCACGGGACAGCGTTACACTGAAGCTTTCTTT. The rearrangement links TRBV9 to TRBJ1-1; TRBD1 matches 7 bases. The CDR3 is made up of 14 amino acids. With V trimmed by 4 bases and J by 3 bases, 6 bases remained unmatched. Germline V gene lookup returns CDR1 SGDLS and CDR2 YYNGEE.

V usage is TRBV2 and J usage is TRBJ1-5, with D possibly TRBD1 on 6 matching bases. Per germline, CDR1 SNHLY and CDR2 FYNNEI. The CDR3 is 16 residues long. V lost 4 bases to trimming and J lost 1 base, with 14 bases between them. CDR3: CASSGLAGASNQPQHF. As DNA, the CDR3 is TGTGCCAGCAGTGGTCTGGCAGGGGCAAGCAATCAGCCCCAGCATTTT.

This chain links TRBV6-1 with TRBJ1-1; TRBD1 is a possible D gene (5 bases). Germline CDR1 is MNHNS and CDR2 is SASEGT. This CDR3 has 14 residues. Trimming stripped 6 bases from V and 5 bases from J, with 16 bases between. CDR3 in amino acids: CASRDGRVGTEAFF. CDR3 in DNA: TGTGCCAGCAGGGACGGCAGGGTCGGAACTGAAGCTTTCTTT.